This T cell receptor beta chain was retrieved from a study of cytomegalovirus exposure and HLA in healthy donors. The CDR3 runs to 15 residues. V was clipped by 3 bases and J by 4 bases, with 13 bases between them. Germline V gene data show CDR1 as ENHRY and CDR2 as SYGVKD. Primers included in the PCR were 60 Vbeta and 13 Jbeta primers. Measured with immunoSEQ multiplex PCR; TCRdb has only the in-frame clones, and not every one. Altogether 130,000 to 150,000 clones are present, roughly 77% being singletons, with the ten largest covering 3% to 4%. Sequenced input: PBMCs. The V call is TRBV10-3, the J call TRBJ2-1, with D possibly being TRBD2 (7 bases). This clonotype originated in a female donor in good health and CMV-seronegative. CDR3 region: CAISEVGGGYNEQFF. CDR3 bases: TGTGCCATCAGTGAAGTGGGAGGGGGGTACAATGAGCAGTTCTTC.